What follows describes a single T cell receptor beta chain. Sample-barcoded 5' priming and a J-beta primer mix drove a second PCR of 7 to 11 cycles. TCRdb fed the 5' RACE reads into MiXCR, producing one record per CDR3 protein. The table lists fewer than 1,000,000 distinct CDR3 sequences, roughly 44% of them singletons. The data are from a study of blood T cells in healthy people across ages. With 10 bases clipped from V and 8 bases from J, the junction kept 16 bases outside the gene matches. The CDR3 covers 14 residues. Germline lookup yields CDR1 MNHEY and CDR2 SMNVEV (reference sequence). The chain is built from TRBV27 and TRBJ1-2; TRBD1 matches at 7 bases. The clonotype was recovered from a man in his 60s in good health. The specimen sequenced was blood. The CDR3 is CATKHSTGSGGYTF. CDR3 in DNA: TGTGCCACCAAACACTCGACAGGGTCCGGGGGCTACACCTTC.